The clone carrying this T cell receptor (beta chain) occurred a few times. TCRdb re-called the RT-PCR reads with MiXCR, one entry per CDR3 protein. The repertoire holds 300,000 to 350,000 distinct CDR3 sequences, around a fifth seen once, with roughly a tenth in the top ten. These data come from a study of response to subunit inactivated influenza vaccine. There are 16 residues in the CDR3. The ends were cut back, 5 bases at V and 2 bases at J, with 19 bases in the middle. Germline values: CDR1 LNHDA, CDR2 SQIVND (reference sequence). This specimen was PBMCs from blood, taken about 19 months after vaccination. The receptor comes from a man aged 45-69 years who received an inactivated influenza vaccine. This chain uses TRBV19 with TRBJ2-7, with D tentatively TRBD1 (6 bases). The CDR3 bases are TGTGCCAGTAGTGGATACAGGGCACCGAAAACCTACGAGCAGTACTTC. This encodes CASSGYRAPKTYEQYF.